The present T cell receptor (beta chain) was sequenced within a study of blood T cell repertoires in COVID-19. The CDR3 is 19 amino acids. V lost 5 bases to trimming and J lost 5 bases, with 28 bases between them. Germline V gene data show CDR1 as MDHEN and CDR2 as SYDVKM. The data were produced by immunoSEQ multiplex PCR, yet TCRdb's version contains in-frame clones alone and is incomplete. The table lists approximately 250,000 clones, approximately 89% of them singletons. The origin of this receptor is a man aged 35-49 years with active or convalescent COVID-19. The sequencing sample was made of peripheral blood. This chain connects TRBV28 to TRBJ1-5; perhaps TRBD1 as D (5 bases). The DNA for the CDR3 is TGTGCCAGCAGTCCGCGGGGCGGAGTGGTCGACCCTCAACATCAGCCCCAGCATTTT. Amino acid sequence: CASSPRGGVVDPQHQPQHF.